This TCR beta chain was recovered during a study of shared clonotypes between healthy human individuals. Study observations and caveats: An anticipated effect of sequencing depth on clonotype sharing among donors was recognized.

The investigators split CD4+ cells into a CD45RA+ naive subset and a CD45RA-negative memory subset. With respect to this clone: The antigen remains undetermined.

From germline, CDR1 is MDHEN and CDR2 SYDVKM. The CDR3 extends over 16 amino acids. Losses at the gene ends were 5 bases for V and 0 bases for J; bases not matched to a gene: 9. The assay used deep level. Every subset had its genomic DNA shared out evenly among several immunoSEQ plates. Sequenced by immunoSEQ multiplex PCR; TCRdb stores in-frame clones only, minus some. The data hold 950,000 to 1,200,000 clones, with approximately 80% observed a single time. V gene TRBV28 combines with J gene TRBJ2-7; TRBD1 matches at 8 bases. The sequenced material came from memory CD4+ T cells from PBMCs. Subset specified: CD45RA-negative fraction. The TCR comes from a man in his late teens or twenties in good health. Some clones in this sample may be carry-over from other donors' samples. DNA for the CDR3: TGTGCCAGCAGTCCGACAGGGGCCGGGAACTCCTACGAGCAGTACTTC. Protein sequence: CASSPTGAGNSYEQYF.